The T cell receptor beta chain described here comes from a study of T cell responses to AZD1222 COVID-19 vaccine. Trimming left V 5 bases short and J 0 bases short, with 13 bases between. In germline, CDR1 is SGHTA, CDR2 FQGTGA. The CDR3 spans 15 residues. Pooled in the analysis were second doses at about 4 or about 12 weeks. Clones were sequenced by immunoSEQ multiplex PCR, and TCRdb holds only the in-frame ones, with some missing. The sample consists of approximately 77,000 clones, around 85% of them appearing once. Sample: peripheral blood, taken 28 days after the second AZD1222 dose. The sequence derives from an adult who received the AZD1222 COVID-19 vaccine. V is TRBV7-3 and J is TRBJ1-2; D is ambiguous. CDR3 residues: CASSPGPATNYGYTF. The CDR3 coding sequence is TGTGCCAGCAGCCCAGGCCCTGCAACTAACTATGGCTACACCTTC.